The table lists the clone carrying this T cell receptor (beta chain) with a count of one. Trimming took off 2 bases at V and 1 base at J, with 12 bases between the two ends. The V gene's germline CDR1 is LGHNA and CDR2 YNFKEQ. There are 16 residues in the CDR3. The sample comes from a study of OX40 agonist ivuxolimab in advanced cancers. Generated by immunoSEQ multiplex PCR, the TCRdb table keeps only in-frame clones and is missing some. The sample consists of 70,000 to 95,000 clones, approximately 85% of them appearing once. This material consisted of CD4+ or CD8+ T cells sorted from blood, taken in a trial of the OX40 agonist ivuxolimab. V and J are TRBV4-2 and TRBJ1-3, with unresolved D. The sequence was obtained from an adult with an advanced solid tumor such as melanoma, head and neck, liver or kidney cancer. The CDR3 sequence: CASSQSPPGSGNTIYF. In nucleotides, the CDR3 is TGTGCCAGCAGCCAATCGCCCCCGGGGTCTGGAAACACCATATATTTT.